The clone carrying this T cell receptor (beta chain) showed up just a few times. Its target is not known. Constant-segment primers served in 5'RACE that generated TCR alpha and TCR beta cDNA libraries bearing sample barcodes and UMIs. TCRdb analysed the 5' RACE reads with MiXCR anew, one entry per CDR3 protein. Among about 210,000 distinct CDR3 sequences listed, around 25% were seen once. The germline CDR1 and CDR2 sequences are DFQATT and SNEGSKA (reference sequence). The CDR3 has 14 residues. V was pared by 6 bases and J by 4 bases, with 6 bases of the junction left unmatched. The sample is drawn from a study of T-cell memory formation after mild COVID-19. Background on the study: Clusters of TCRs were largely donor specific.

Whole-study findings and limits: Among CD4+ contracting clones, most were CM and EM, and CD8+ ones EMRA. Prior to infection, memory already included some responding clones, suggesting cross-reactive memory joined.

The J gene is TRBJ1-6, the V gene TRBV20-1; 7 bases line up with TRBD1. This receptor was obtained from an adult woman who had mild COVID-19 (a few samples of this study predate the infection). Cell type and time point are not known. The sample consisted of PBMCs or a T cell subset sorted from them (not recorded which). CDR3 nucleotides: TGCAGTGCCATGGGACAGCCATATAATTCACCCCTCCACTTT. It encodes CSAMGQPYNSPLHF.